These 9 T cell receptor beta chains share one sample of origin, sequenced in a study of T-cell memory formation after mild COVID-19. TCRdb re-analysed the 5' RACE reads in MiXCR, keeping a single row per CDR3 protein. The data hold 300,000 to 400,000 distinct CDR3 sequences, with approximately 27% observed a single time. Sequencing was done on a sample of PBMCs or a T cell subset sorted from them (not recorded which). The receptors stem from an adult woman who had mild COVID-19 (a few samples of this study predate the infection). Cell type and time point are not known.

This clonotype was recorded once. V gene TRBV20-1 combines with J gene TRBJ2-7; the D gene is possibly TRBD2 (6 bases). The V gene lost 2 bases and the J gene lost 2 bases, with 13 bases spanning the gap. CDR1 is DFQATT and CDR2 is SNEGSKA in the germline V gene (reference sequence). The length of the CDR3 is 14 residues. The CDR3 is CSARTVSGPYEQYF. CDR3 sequence (DNA): TGCAGTGCTAGAACGGTTAGCGGACCCTACGAGCAGTACTTC.

This clonotype was observed a few times. The chain links TRBV9 to TRBJ2-3, with TRBD2 matching 7 bases. The CDR3 totals 15 residues. With 6 bases clipped from V and 1 base from J, the junction kept 8 bases outside the gene matches. The germline V gene has CDR1 SGDLS and CDR2 YYNGEE. This chain's CDR3 is CASTGPGGGTDTQYF. The CDR3 DNA is TGTGCCAGCACCGGACCGGGGGGTGGCACAGATACGCAGTATTTT.

This clonotype was detected only once. The chain couples TRBV30 to TRBJ2-3; D is ambiguous. The ends were cut back, 1 base at V and 8 bases at J, with 10 bases in the middle. Per germline, CDR1 GTSNPN and CDR2 SVGIG (reference sequence). There are 12 residues in the CDR3. CDR3: CAWSDASGTQYF. In nucleotides, the CDR3 is TGTGCCTGGAGTGACGCCAGTGGTACGCAGTATTTT.

The rearrangement uses TRBV7-3 and TRBJ2-3; 8 bases map to TRBD1. Losses at the gene ends were 4 bases for V and 4 bases for J; bases not matched to a gene: 7. In germline, CDR1 is SGHTA, CDR2 FQGTGA. The length of the CDR3 is 15 residues. The CDR3 sequence: CASSSTGQGADTQYF. CDR3 nucleotides: TGTGCCAGCAGCTCCACCGGACAGGGTGCAGATACGCAGTATTTT.

This chain links TRBV18 with TRBJ2-3; 8 positions match TRBD2. This CDR3 comprises 12 residues. The ends lost 3 bases at V and 9 bases at J; junction bases unmatched: 2. CDR1 and CDR2 (germline): KGHSH, LQKENI. The CDR3 region has the DNA TGTGCCAGCTCACCTAAGCGGGAGACGCAGTATTTT. It translates to CASSPKRETQYF.

This clonotype occurred many times. The rearrangement links TRBV3-1 to TRBJ1-6; 7 nucleotides align to TRBD1. The junction had 10 bases not matched to a gene; V was cut back by 1 base and J by 7 bases. Germline assignment: CDR1 LGHDT and CDR2 YNNKEL (reference sequence). The CDR3 length is 17 residues. The CDR3 region is CASSQGAPGQPNSPLHF. For the CDR3, the DNA is TGTGCCAGCAGCCAAGGGGCTCCGGGACAGCCAAATTCACCCCTCCACTTT.

In its sample, this clonotype was seen a few times. The chain has TRBV3-1 and TRBJ2-7; either TRBD1 or TRBD2 may fit D (5 bases each). Trimming cost V 4 bases and J 1 base, with 11 bases left between them. Germline CDR1 reads LGHDT; CDR2 reads YNNKEL (reference sequence). There are 14 residues in the CDR3. The CDR3 DNA reads TGTGCCAGCAGCCGGGACCCAGGGTCCTACGAGCAGTACTTC. Translation: CASSRDPGSYEQYF.

V and J are TRBV18 and TRBJ1-6; 9 nucleotides align to TRBD1. The CDR3 sequence is 15 residues long. Germline CDR1 is KGHSH and CDR2 is LQKENI. J was trimmed by 9 bases and V by 5 bases; bases with no gene match: 8. CDR3 amino acids: CASSAGTGLGSPLHF. The CDR3, as DNA: TGTGCCAGCTCAGCCGGGACAGGGTTGGGTTCACCCCTCCACTTT. Using reference TRBV18 and TRBJ1-6 for the parts outside the CDR3, the full variable domain is NAGVMQNPRHLVRRRGQEARLRCSPMKGHSHVYWYRQLPEEGLKFMVYLQKENIIDESGMPKERFSAEFPKEGPSILRIQQVVRGDSAAYFCASSAGTGLGSPLHFGNGTRLTVT.

The chain combines TRBV5-1 with TRBJ1-1; D not resolved. The germline gives CDR1 SGHRS, CDR2 YFSETQ. V was clipped by 4 bases and J by 0 bases, with 7 bases between them. The CDR3 totals 13 residues. The CDR3 DNA reads TGCGCCAGCAGCACCGGGATGAACACTGAAGCTTTCTTT. Protein sequence: CASSTGMNTEAFF.